The rows below give T cell receptor beta chains drawn from one sample of a study of blood T cell repertoires in COVID-19. The data were produced by immunoSEQ multiplex PCR, yet TCRdb's version contains in-frame clones alone and is incomplete. The sample yields 200,000 to 300,000 clones, around nine tenths seen once. Input material: peripheral blood. Receptor source: an older woman with active or convalescent COVID-19. Both conserved end residues are part of each CDR3. A D gene is named only where the DNA matches it firmly. The size field is filled for only some rows; it gives once, few, many or a size class.

V gene: TRBV3-1/TRBV3-2
J gene: TRBJ1-1
clone size: NA
D gene: TRBD1
CDR3 protein: CASSRTGTGGGTEAFF
CDR3 DNA: TGTGCCAGCAGCCGAACCGGGACAGGGGGAGGCACTGAAGCTTTCTTT

V gene: TRBV4-1
J gene: TRBJ1-6
clone size: NA
D gene: NA
CDR3 protein: CASSNIANGDNSPLHF
CDR3 DNA: TGCGCCAGCAGCAATATAGCGAATGGGGATAATTCACCCCTCCACTTT

V gene: TRBV19
J gene: TRBJ1-2
clone size: NA
D gene: TRBD1
CDR3 protein: CASSTRQGSYGYTF
CDR3 DNA: TGTGCCAGTAGTACCCGACAGGGGTCCTATGGCTACACCTTC

V gene: TRBV19
J gene: TRBJ1-1
clone size: NA
D gene: NA
CDR3 protein: CASSLSGNTEAFF
CDR3 DNA: TGTGCCAGTAGTCTTTCCGGGAACACTGAAGCTTTCTTT

V gene: TRBV6-5
J gene: TRBJ2-2
clone size: once
D gene: TRBD2
CDR3 protein: CASTRREGGELFF
CDR3 DNA: TGTGCCAGCACCCGGCGGGAGGGCGGGGAGCTGTTTTTT

V gene: TRBV27
J gene: TRBJ2-1
clone size: NA
D gene: NA
CDR3 protein: CASSSHPRGGYNEQFF
CDR3 DNA: TGTGCCAGCAGTTCCCACCCTAGAGGAGGCTACAATGAGCAGTTCTTC

V gene: TRBV2
J gene: TRBJ2-7
clone size: NA
D gene: NA
CDR3 protein: CASSAYEQYF
CDR3 DNA: TGTGCCAGCAGCGCCTACGAGCAGTACTTC

V gene: TRBV6-2/TRBV6-3
J gene: TRBJ2-3
clone size: NA
D gene: NA
CDR3 protein: CASTPEGGTQYF
CDR3 DNA: TGTGCCAGCACCCCGGAGGGAGGAACGCAGTATTTT

V gene: TRBV24-1
J gene: TRBJ2-2
clone size: few
D gene: TRBD2
CDR3 protein: CATSVRAGSIDTGELFF
CDR3 DNA: TGTGCCACCAGTGTACGAGCGGGGTCAATCGACACCGGGGAGCTGTTTTTT

V gene: TRBV6-5
J gene: TRBJ2-3
clone size: NA
D gene: NA
CDR3 protein: CASRGLADTQYF
CDR3 DNA: TGTGCCAGTAGGGGTTTAGCAGATACGCAGTATTTT

V gene: TRBV24-1
J gene: TRBJ2-1
clone size: NA
D gene: NA
CDR3 protein: CATRPDGGTYNEQFF
CDR3 DNA: TGTGCCACCCGACCGGACGGGGGTACCTACAATGAGCAGTTCTTC

V gene: TRBV7-2
J gene: TRBJ2-3
clone size: NA
D gene: TRBD2
CDR3 protein: CASRQTSGGNTDTQYF
CDR3 DNA: TGTGCCAGCAGACAGACTAGCGGGGGAAACACAGATACGCAGTATTTT

V gene: TRBV6-2/TRBV6-3
J gene: TRBJ2-7
clone size: NA
D gene: NA
CDR3 protein: CASSLTRPYEQYF
CDR3 DNA: TGTGCCAGCAGTTTAACGAGGCCCTACGAGCAGTACTTC

V gene: TRBV3-1/TRBV3-2
J gene: TRBJ1-1
clone size: NA
D gene: NA
CDR3 protein: CASSLQRGNTEAFF
CDR3 DNA: TGTGCCAGCAGCCTACAGCGGGGGAACACTGAAGCTTTCTTT

V gene: TRBV29-1
J gene: TRBJ1-1
clone size: once
D gene: NA
CDR3 protein: CSVRQIPDEAFF
CDR3 DNA: TGCAGCGTTCGACAGATACCCGATGAAGCTTTCTTT

V gene: TRBV7-2
J gene: TRBJ1-6
clone size: NA
D gene: NA
CDR3 protein: CASSLVADNSPLHF
CDR3 DNA: TGTGCCAGCAGCTTAGTCGCAGATAATTCACCCCTCCACTTT

V gene: TRBV2
J gene: TRBJ1-1
clone size: NA
D gene: NA
CDR3 protein: CASSEEGMTATEAFF
CDR3 DNA: TGTGCCAGCAGTGAAGAGGGGATGACGGCGACTGAAGCTTTCTTT

V gene: TRBV3-1/TRBV3-2
J gene: TRBJ1-1
clone size: NA
D gene: NA
CDR3 protein: CASSQVTQNTEAFF
CDR3 DNA: TGTGCCAGCAGCCAAGTGACACAGAACACTGAAGCTTTCTTT

V gene: TRBV18
J gene: TRBJ1-5
clone size: few
D gene: NA
CDR3 protein: CASSPGQGWPQHF
CDR3 DNA: TGTGCCAGCTCACCCGGGCAGGGGTGGCCCCAGCATTTT

V gene: TRBV6-6
J gene: TRBJ1-6
clone size: NA
D gene: NA
CDR3 protein: CASSYVGDSPLHF
CDR3 DNA: TGTGCCAGCAGTTACGTCGGAGATTCACCCCTCCACTTT

V gene: TRBV10-1
J gene: TRBJ1-5
clone size: NA
D gene: NA
CDR3 protein: CASSEGTGHQPQHF
CDR3 DNA: TGCGCCAGCAGTGAGGGCACAGGGCATCAGCCCCAGCATTTT

V gene: TRBV6-2/TRBV6-3
J gene: TRBJ1-5
clone size: few
D gene: NA
CDR3 protein: CASSTSSNQPQHF
CDR3 DNA: TGTGCCAGCAGTACAAGTAGCAATCAGCCCCAGCATTTT

V gene: TRBV4-1
J gene: TRBJ2-1
clone size: NA
D gene: NA
CDR3 protein: CASSLQDTVSVYNEQFF
CDR3 DNA: TGCGCCAGCAGCCTTCAGGACACCGTTTCTGTATACAATGAGCAGTTCTTC

V gene: TRBV5-6
J gene: TRBJ2-4
clone size: NA
D gene: NA
CDR3 protein: CASSLEFGLAKNIQYF
CDR3 DNA: TGTGCCAGCAGCTTGGAATTCGGACTAGCCAAAAACATTCAGTACTTC

V gene: TRBV12-3/TRBV12-4
J gene: TRBJ1-2
clone size: NA
D gene: NA
CDR3 protein: CASSHAGGSF
CDR3 DNA: TGTGCCAGCAGTCACGCAGGAGGCTCCTTC

V gene: TRBV4-3
J gene: TRBJ2-3
clone size: NA
D gene: TRBD2
CDR3 protein: CASSQAVSGGADTQYF
CDR3 DNA: TGCGCCAGCAGCCAAGCGGTTAGCGGGGGGGCGGATACGCAGTATTTT

V gene: TRBV5-6
J gene: TRBJ2-7
clone size: NA
D gene: TRBD2
CDR3 protein: CASSLLLAGRGEQYF
CDR3 DNA: TGTGCCAGCAGCTTACTACTAGCGGGGAGAGGCGAGCAGTACTTC

V gene: TRBV7-9
J gene: TRBJ1-1
clone size: NA
D gene: NA
CDR3 protein: CASSPRMEGMAFF
CDR3 DNA: TGTGCCAGCAGCCCCCGCATGGAGGGTATGGCTTTCTTT

V gene: TRBV2
J gene: TRBJ1-2
clone size: NA
D gene: NA
CDR3 protein: CASTLDSVPYGYTF
CDR3 DNA: TGTGCCAGCACCCTGGACAGTGTCCCCTATGGCTACACCTTC

V gene: TRBV18
J gene: TRBJ1-2
clone size: NA
D gene: TRBD1
CDR3 protein: CASTPRDRGFGYTF
CDR3 DNA: TGTGCCAGCACACCCCGGGACAGGGGTTTTGGCTACACCTTC

V gene: TRBV7-8
J gene: TRBJ1-2
clone size: NA
D gene: NA
CDR3 protein: CASSEDPTGRGYGYTF
CDR3 DNA: TGTGCCAGCAGCGAGGACCCCACCGGGCGGGGCTATGGCTACACCTTC